These 22 T cell receptor beta chains were sequenced from one sample in a study of cytomegalovirus exposure and HLA in healthy donors. Both 60 Vbeta primers and 13 Jbeta primers went into the PCR. Only in-frame clones appear in the TCRdb table, and some are missing; sequencing was by immunoSEQ multiplex PCR. Among about 140,000 clones listed, 70% to 85% were seen once. Specimen: PBMCs. The source is a man in his forties in good health and CMV-seronegative.

This clone was found once. CDR3 residues: CASGDLTSEAYEQYF. The CDR3 bases are TGTGCCAGCGGAGACCTTACTAGCGAAGCCTACGAGCAGTACTTC. V gene TRBV2 combines with J gene TRBJ2-7; 7 bases agree with TRBD2. The germline V gene has CDR1 SNHLY and CDR2 FYNNEI. This CDR3 has 15 residues. Trimming took 8 bases from V and 2 from J; bases not matched to a gene: 12.

The chain is built from TRBV11-2 and TRBJ2-5; a weak D match, TRBD1 (7 bases). The DNA end is a closer match to TRBJ2-7, so the J assignment may be wrong. Germline V gene lookup returns CDR1 SGHAT and CDR2 FQNNGV. The CDR3 is made up of 16 amino acids. CDR3 region: CASSSTFRGARHEQYF. CDR3 sequence (DNA): TGTGCCAGCAGCTCGACATTCAGGGGGGCGAGACACGAGCAGTACTTC.

The chain has TRBV21-1 and TRBJ1-2; TRBD1, the table's D call, was not compared with the DNA. TRBV21-1 is a listed pseudogene. This CDR3 has 12 amino acids. The DNA of the CDR3 is TGTGCCAGCAGCAAAAGGACATACGACAACACCTTC. Translation gives CASSKRTYDNTF.

The V call is TRBV11-2, the J call TRBJ1-6, with 7 bases lining up with TRBD1. V gave up 5 bases and J gave up 6 bases; unmatched junction bases: 10. The CDR3 contains 16 residues. In germline, CDR1 is SGHAT, CDR2 FQNNGV. In DNA, the CDR3 is TGTGCCAGCAGCCCTTGGGACAGCTTGGGTAATTCACCCCTCCACTTT. Its protein product is CASSPWDSLGNSPLHF.

The chain links TRBV14 to TRBJ2-5; D might be TRBD2 (5 bases). In germline, CDR1 is SGHDN, CDR2 FVKESK. The length of the CDR3 is 16 residues. V was cut by 5 bases and J by 1 base, with 17 bases left in between. The CDR3 loop is CASSYQERGPQETQYF. CDR3 nucleotide sequence: TGTGCCAGCAGCTACCAAGAGAGAGGGCCCCAAGAGACCCAGTACTTC.

The chain recombines TRBV4-2 with TRBJ1-1; tentatively, D is TRBD1 (6 bases). V dropped 1 base and J dropped 1 base, with 7 bases sitting between them. The CDR3 covers 14 residues. Germline V gene lookup returns CDR1 LGHNA and CDR2 YNFKEQ. Written as DNA, the CDR3 is TGTGCCAGCAGCCAAGTGGGACAGAACACTGAAGCTTTCTTT. Translation: CASSQVGQNTEAFF.

The chain couples TRBV7-9 to TRBJ2-3; TRBD2 agrees at 10 bases. CDR1 and CDR2 (germline): SEHNR, FQNEAQ (reference sequence). The V and J ends lost 1 base and 2 bases, in that order; junction bases with no gene match: 3. This CDR3 comprises 16 residues. CDR3 nucleotide sequence: TGTGCCAGCAGCTTAGGGACTAGCGGTACCACAGATACGCAGTATTTT. Translated, it gives CASSLGTSGTTDTQYF.

For this clone: Its ends do not fully match the called genes, so a read error is possible. The rearrangement uses TRBV4-2 and TRBJ2-1, with D unclear. Germline V CDR1 and CDR2: LGHNA, YNFKEQ. The CDR3 extends over 16 amino acids. The CDR3 loop is CAGSQDSWSGLNEQFF. The CDR3 DNA follows: TGTGCCGGCAGCCAAGATAGCTGGTCCGGCTTAAATGAGCAGTTCTTC.

The rearrangement links TRBV28 to TRBJ1-2; TRBD1 is a possible D gene (6 bases). Germline loops: CDR1 MDHEN, CDR2 SYDVKM. V was clipped by 7 bases and J by 8 bases, with 20 bases between them. The CDR3 is made up of 14 amino acids. CDR3: CASTGGLGGGGYTF. The DNA for the CDR3 is TGTGCCAGCACGGGGGGCCTGGGGGGCGGGGGCTACACCTTC.

The rearrangement links TRBV4-3 to TRBJ2-7; D might be TRBD2 (5 bases). The CDR3 contains 14 residues. V dropped 0 bases and J dropped 6 bases, with 12 bases sitting between them. Germline V gene data show CDR1 as LGHNA and CDR2 as YSLEER. The CDR3 loop reads CASSQDLGRAEQYF. CDR3 in DNA: TGCGCCAGCAGCCAAGATCTCGGGCGGGCCGAGCAGTACTTC.

This chain links TRBV5-3 with TRBJ2-5; possibly TRBD2 for D (7 bases). TRBV5-3 is reported as an ORF; its role is uncertain. The CDR3 extends over 16 amino acids. Deletions cut 4 bases from V and 3 bases from J, with 19 bases between. CDR3 loop: CARSPLGRGRKETQYF. In DNA, the CDR3 is TGTGCCAGAAGCCCTTTAGGGCGGGGGCGAAAAGAGACCCAGTACTTC.

This clone was picked up one time. V is TRBV7-9 and J is TRBJ2-7, with 7 bases that match TRBD1. The CDR3 length is 14 residues. The germline gives CDR1 SEHNR, CDR2 FQNEAQ (reference sequence). V trimming: 4 bases; J trimming: 6 bases; junction bases outside the gene matches: 9. The CDR3 reads CASSWADRPIEQYF. In DNA, the CDR3 is TGTGCCAGCAGCTGGGCGGACAGGCCGATCGAGCAGTACTTC.

The chain combines TRBV5-1 with TRBJ2-2; D perhaps matches TRBD2 (5 bases). V dropped 4 bases and J dropped 3 bases, with 16 bases sitting between them. The CDR3 loop spans 16 amino acids. Germline V gene lookup returns CDR1 SGHRS and CDR2 YFSETQ. CDR3: CASSPRGGSDTGELFF. The DNA for the CDR3 is TGCGCCAGCAGCCCCCGGGGTGGGTCCGACACCGGGGAGCTGTTTTTT.

J is TRBJ2-1 and V is TRBV10-3; tentatively, D is TRBD2 (6 bases). The V and J ends lost 7 bases and 0 bases respectively, with 19 bases between them. The CDR3 contains 17 residues. Germline V gene lookup returns CDR1 ENHRY and CDR2 SYGVKD. The CDR3 loop reads CAIKRDSSRSSYNEQFF. The CDR3 coding sequence is TGTGCCATCAAGAGGGACTCGTCGCGGAGCTCCTACAATGAGCAGTTCTTC.

Concerning this clone: One junction end disagrees with the germline gene, perhaps due to a read error. The chain recombines TRBV27 with TRBJ2-6; TRBD1 matches at 7 bases. Germline V gives CDR1 MNHEY, CDR2 SMNVEV (reference sequence). The CDR3 runs 15 residues. CDR3 nucleotides: TGTGCCAGCAGATCCACAGGGGCTGGGGCCAACGGCCTGACTTTC. Amino acids: CASRSTGAGANGLTF.

The sample holds a few counts of this clone. V is TRBV28 and J is TRBJ2-1; D unresolved. Germline V gene lookup returns CDR1 MDHEN and CDR2 SYDVKM. Trimming took 2 bases from V and 5 from J, leaving 22 bases between them. The CDR3 length is 18 residues. CDR3 nucleotides: TGTGCCAGCAGTTTAATGGCACCTACTAAACCGAACGACAATGAGCAGTTCTTC. Translation gives CASSLMAPTKPNDNEQFF.

This chain links TRBV27 with TRBJ2-7; the match to TRBD1 covers 9 bases. The V and J ends lost 3 bases and 3 bases, in that order; junction bases with no gene match: 6. The CDR3 extends over 15 amino acids. CDR1 and CDR2 from the germline V gene are MNHEY and SMNVEV (reference sequence). The CDR3 loop is CASSLVRTGDYEQYF. CDR3 bases: TGTGCCAGCAGTTTGGTCCGGACAGGGGACTACGAGCAGTACTTC.

CDR3 nucleotide sequence: TGTGCCAGCAGCCCAAGGGGCACGAACACCGGGGAGCTGTTTTTT. Translated: CASSPRGTNTGELFF. J is TRBJ2-2 and V is TRBV28; D possibly corresponds to TRBD1 (5 bases). Per germline, CDR1 MDHEN and CDR2 SYDVKM. Deletions cut 6 bases from V and 0 bases from J, with 11 bases between. This CDR3 comprises 15 residues.

V usage is TRBV10-3 and J usage is TRBJ2-1, with D possibly matching TRBD1 (5 bases). Germline V CDR1 and CDR2: ENHRY, SYGVKD. There are 13 residues in the CDR3. V was shortened by 11 bases and J by 4 bases, with 15 bases between the two germline ends. This CDR3 is CAHRDRTYNEQFF. Here the CDR3 DNA reads TGTGCCCATCGAGACAGAACTTACAATGAGCAGTTCTTC.

This rearrangement joins TRBV4-1 to TRBJ2-1; the match to TRBD2 covers 7 bases. CDR1 MGHRA and CDR2 YSYEKL come from the germline V gene. V gave up 0 bases and J gave up 6 bases; unmatched junction bases: 5. This CDR3 is 15 amino acids long. The CDR3 loop reads CASSQDWASGNEQFF. The CDR3 nucleotides are TGCGCCAGCAGCCAAGATTGGGCTAGCGGCAATGAGCAGTTCTTC.

The chain is built from TRBV6-5 and TRBJ1-6; 7 positions agree with TRBD1. Germline CDR1 MNHEY, CDR2 SVGAGI. CDR3 length: 16 residues. The V and J ends lost 4 bases and 7 bases, in that order; junction bases with no gene match: 10. CDR3 sequence reads: CASSSTDRELNSPLHF. The CDR3 nucleotides are TGTGCCAGCAGTTCCACCGACAGGGAGCTAAATTCACCCCTCCACTTT.

The CDR3, as DNA: TGTGCCAGCAGCCCCGAAGGCGGCCACGAGGTTGATACGCAGTATTTT. Translating it yields CASSPEGGHEVDTQYF. The chain links TRBV4-2 to TRBJ2-3; D unresolved. V was pared by 4 bases and J by 6 bases, with 20 bases between. CDR1 is LGHNA and CDR2 is YNFKEQ in the germline V gene. The CDR3 runs to 16 residues.